A selection of T cell receptor beta chains follows, all from one sample in a study of cytomegalovirus exposure and HLA in healthy donors. Assay used: immunoSEQ multiplex PCR; TCRdb lists only in-frame clones, some missing. This sample has over 150,000 clones; roughly 77% occur once, and the top ten carry about 3.8%. Sequencing used PBMCs. The receptors here all came from a man under 40 in good health and CMV-seropositive. Both conserved end residues are part of each CDR3. D genes are given only for firm matches. The size field is filled for only some rows; it gives once, few, many or a size class.

D: .; size: .; V: TRBV5-1; J: TRBJ1-2; DNA: TGCGCCAGCAGCCCCCCCGGTAACTATGGCTACACCTTC; CDR3: CASSPPGNYGYTF
D: TRBD2; size: .; V: TRBV4-1; J: TRBJ2-7; DNA: TGCGCCAGCAGCCAGGGACTAGCGGGCCTGGGGGAGCAGTACTTC; CDR3: CASSQGLAGLGEQYF
D: TRBD1; size: .; V: TRBV7-2; J: TRBJ2-5; DNA: TGTGCCAGCAGCTTAGGACAGGGACACGAGACCCAGTACTTC; CDR3: CASSLGQGHETQYF
D: TRBD1; size: .; V: TRBV6-4; J: TRBJ2-1; DNA: TGTGCCAGCAGTGAGGGACAGGGTCCATACAATGAGCAGTTCTTC; CDR3: CASSEGQGPYNEQFF
D: TRBD1; size: .; V: TRBV6-8; J: TRBJ2-4; DNA: TGTGCCAGCACTGTCCCCGGGACAGGGGGCAAAAACATTCAGTACTTC; CDR3: CASTVPGTGGKNIQYF
D: TRBD1; size: once; V: TRBV5-1; J: TRBJ2-7; DNA: TGCGCCAGCAGCCTCGAGAGGACAGGGAGCCACGAGCAGTACTTC; CDR3: CASSLERTGSHEQYF
D: TRBD1; size: .; V: TRBV7-2; J: TRBJ2-7; DNA: TGTGCCAGCAGCTCGTGGACAGGGGCAAGGGAGGAGCAGTACTTC; CDR3: CASSSWTGAREEQYF
D: TRBD1; size: .; V: TRBV6-5; J: TRBJ2-5; DNA: TGTGCCAGCAGTTACTACAGGGGGACGGAGACCCAGTACTTC; CDR3: CASSYYRGTETQYF
D: TRBD1; size: .; V: TRBV27; J: TRBJ1-2; DNA: TGTGCCAGCAGTATTAAGACAGGGAACGTCTATGGCTACACCTTC; CDR3: CASSIKTGNVYGYTF
D: TRBD1; size: .; V: TRBV6-5; J: TRBJ2-7; DNA: TGTGCCAGCAGCCGACAGGGATACTACTACGAGCAGTACTTC; CDR3: CASSRQGYYYEQYF
D: .; size: once; V: TRBV6-6; J: TRBJ1-1; DNA: TGTGCCAGCAGTTATGGGGCGGGGGCGAACACTGAAGCTTTCTTT; CDR3: CASSYGAGANTEAFF
D: TRBD1; size: few; V: TRBV6-6; J: TRBJ2-7; DNA: TGTGCCAGCAACACCGGACAGGGCCTTGGGTACTTC; CDR3: CASNTGQGLGYF
D: TRBD1; size: .; V: TRBV6-6; J: TRBJ1-4; DNA: TGTGCCAGCAGCCCTTGGGGGGACAGGGAAGAGGAAAAACTGTTTTTT; CDR3: CASSPWGDREEEKLFF
D: .; size: .; V: TRBV5-1; J: TRBJ1-5; DNA: TGCGCCAGCAGCGAGAGAGGGGGAGAGGGTCAGCCCCAGCATTTT; CDR3: CASSERGGEGQPQHF
D: .; size: .; V: TRBV2; J: TRBJ1-6; DNA: TGTGCCAGCAGGGGGCAGGTCCCAAATTCACCCCTCCACTTT; CDR3: CASRGQVPNSPLHF
D: TRBD2; size: .; V: TRBV5-1; J: TRBJ2-5; DNA: TGCGCCAGCAGCTTGACTAGCGGGGGGATTTGGGAGACCCAGTACTTC; CDR3: CASSLTSGGIWETQYF
D: .; size: few; V: TRBV28; J: TRBJ1-6; DNA: TGTGCCAGCATCACTACTGATTACTCCTATAATTCACCCCTCCACTTT; CDR3: CASITTDYSYNSPLHF
D: TRBD1; size: .; V: TRBV9; J: TRBJ1-6; DNA: TGTGCCAGCAGCGCCCAGGACAGGACTAATTCACCCCTCCACTTT; CDR3: CASSAQDRTNSPLHF
D: TRBD2; size: .; V: TRBV9; J: TRBJ2-7; DNA: TGTGCCAGCAGCGTAACGGGAGGGGACGAGCAGTACTTC; CDR3: CASSVTGGDEQYF
D: .; size: .; V: TRBV12-5; J: TRBJ2-3; DNA: TGTGCTAGTGGTCTCGGGACAAACAGTTACACAGATACGCAGTATTTT; CDR3: CASGLGTNSYTDTQYF
D: .; size: .; V: TRBV4-1; J: TRBJ2-7; DNA: TGCGCCAGCAGCCAAACCCAGGTAGGGGGCTACGAGCAGTACTTC; CDR3: CASSQTQVGGYEQYF
D: .; size: .; V: TRBV18; J: TRBJ2-5; DNA: TGTGCCAGCTCGAGGAGGGAGACCCAGTACTTC; CDR3: CASSRRETQYF
D: TRBD1; size: .; V: TRBV6-5; J: TRBJ2-5; DNA: TGTGCCAGCAGTTACCCGCGGGGACAGGGGGAAGAGACCCAGTACTTC; CDR3: CASSYPRGQGEETQYF
D: TRBD2; size: few; V: TRBV4-1; J: TRBJ2-5; DNA: TGCGCCAGCACCACGGGGCTAGCGGGAATCCAAGAGACCCAGTACTTC; CDR3: CASTTGLAGIQETQYF
D: .; size: .; V: TRBV28; J: TRBJ1-5; DNA: TGTGCCAGCAGTTTCCAGGGAAGTCAGCCCCAGCATTTT; CDR3: CASSFQGSQPQHF
D: TRBD2; size: once; V: TRBV27; J: TRBJ2-2; DNA: TGTGCCAGCAGTTTATTAGCGGGGGAAGGCTGGGAGCTGTTTTTT; CDR3: CASSLLAGEGWELFF
D: .; size: .; V: TRBV5-4; J: TRBJ2-7; DNA: TGTGCCAGCAGCTTGGGGGGCCGCGTTACCTACGAGCAGTACTTC; CDR3: CASSLGGRVTYEQYF
D: .; size: .; V: TRBV5-6; J: TRBJ2-2; DNA: TGTGCCAGCAGCTGGGGGCCAAGCGCCGGGGAGCTGTTTTTT; CDR3: CASSWGPSAGELFF
D: TRBD1; size: .; V: TRBV28; J: TRBJ2-7; DNA: TGTGCCAGCAGGGAAAGGCAGGGGGCGAATACCTACGAGCAGTACTTC; CDR3: CASRERQGANTYEQYF
D: .; size: .; V: TRBV27; J: TRBJ2-7; DNA: TGTGCCAGCAGCCATGGGTCAGGGTACGAGCAGTACTTC; CDR3: CASSHGSGYEQYF
D: TRBD2; size: .; V: TRBV5-8; J: TRBJ2-3; DNA: TGTGCCAGCAGCGAGGGACTAGCGGGCACAGATACGCAGTATTTT; CDR3: CASSEGLAGTDTQYF
D: .; size: few; V: TRBV10-2; J: TRBJ2-7; DNA: TGCGCCAGCAGTACTCCCGGTTTCTACGAGCAGTACTTC; CDR3: CASSTPGFYEQYF
D: TRBD2; size: .; V: TRBV6-1; J: TRBJ2-5; DNA: TGTGCCAGCAGTAAAGGACTAGCGGGGGTTGGGGAGACCCAGTACTTC; CDR3: CASSKGLAGVGETQYF
D: .; size: few; V: TRBV15; J: TRBJ2-7; DNA: TGTGCCACCAGCAGAAGCCAAACTTTAACCGAGCAGTACTTC; CDR3: CATSRSQTLTEQYF
D: TRBD1; size: .; V: TRBV7-7; J: TRBJ2-7; DNA: TGTGCCAGCAGCGCCCGGGACAGGGGACTTGGCGAGCAGTACTTC; CDR3: CASSARDRGLGEQYF
D: .; size: .; V: TRBV21-1; J: TRBJ1-5; DNA: TGTGCCAGCAGCAAAGGGTGGTCTCAGGGGGCCCGTTATAGCAATCAGCCCCAGCATTTT; CDR3: CASSKGWSQGARYSNQPQHF
D: TRBD1; size: .; V: TRBV2; J: TRBJ2-7; DNA: TGTGCCAGCAGTGATCGGGCAGGGGGTTGGTACGAGCAGTACTTC; CDR3: CASSDRAGGWYEQYF
D: TRBD1; size: .; V: TRBV28; J: TRBJ1-5; DNA: TGTGCCAGCAGAAAAAAGACAGGGGTTTTTAGCAATCAGCCCCAGCATTTT; CDR3: CASRKKTGVFSNQPQHF
D: TRBD1; size: .; V: TRBV10-3; J: TRBJ1-6; DNA: TGTGCCATCACGTGGGACAGCAATTCACCCCTCCACTTT; CDR3: CAITWDSNSPLHF